This T cell receptor beta chain was recovered during a study of control samples from healthy donors and cancer patients. The repertoire was sequenced with immunoSEQ multiplex PCR; TCRdb's copy has only in-frame clones and lacks some. The sample records around 170,000 clones, about 90% being singletons. The sequence came from a woman in her twenties or thirties in good health. The source material was blood.

CDR3 protein: CASWGGQGRSPLHF. CDR3 DNA: TGTGCCAGCTGGGGGGGTCAGGGTCGGTCACCCCTCCACTTT. The V gene is TRBV6-5, the J gene TRBJ1-6; D possibly corresponds to TRBD1 (5 bases). The germline V and J ends were trimmed by 8 bases and 10 bases, with 18 bases remaining between them. Germline values: CDR1 MNHEY, CDR2 SVGAGI. This CDR3 contains 14 residues.